This TCR beta chain was found in a study of blood T cell repertoires in COVID-19. About the research overall: Sites across the United States, Italy and Spain contributed samples from acute and convalescent COVID-19.

The data were produced by immunoSEQ multiplex PCR, yet TCRdb's version contains in-frame clones alone and is incomplete. Among about 120,000 clones, 75% to 85% were seen once, and the ten largest hold approximately 7.9%. This CDR3 has 15 amino acids. V lost 6 bases, J lost 4 bases, and 16 bases lay in between. Germline V gene lookup returns CDR1 MDHEN and CDR2 SYDVKM. This receptor was taken from a man between 70 and 80 years old with acute or convalescent COVID-19. The V and J genes are TRBV28 and TRBJ2-1; possibly TRBD1 for D (8 bases). Input material: peripheral blood. The CDR3 DNA is TGTGCCAGCAGGCCCACAGGGGGGGGGTACAATGAGCAGTTCTTC. This encodes CASRPTGGGYNEQFF.